This T cell receptor beta chain was identified in a study of monozygotic twins with inflammatory bowel disease. Investigators made cDNA in eight separate reactions per sample. Each UMI, carrying a 6-nucleotide sample barcode, came from template switching. With the 5' RACE reads reprocessed, TCRdb shows one record per CDR3 protein and no DNA. This table lists 300,000 to 400,000 distinct CDR3 sequences. Remarks on this clonotype: Its matching antigen is unknown.

The CDR3 is 14 residues long. Per germline, CDR1 LGHNA and CDR2 YSLEER. Study observations and caveats: Backing was not found for a single strong signal or clonotype associated with IBD. Separate T cell subtypes could not be resolved from one another.

Sequencing was performed on blood. The rearrangement links TRBV4-3 to TRBJ2-7; the D call of TRBD1 rests on TCRdb alone, since no DNA is present to check it. This sequence originates from a human donor with ulcerative colitis or Crohn's disease, or a healthy co-twin of an affected twin (not recorded which). The CDR3 loop is CASSQGTGPNEQYF.